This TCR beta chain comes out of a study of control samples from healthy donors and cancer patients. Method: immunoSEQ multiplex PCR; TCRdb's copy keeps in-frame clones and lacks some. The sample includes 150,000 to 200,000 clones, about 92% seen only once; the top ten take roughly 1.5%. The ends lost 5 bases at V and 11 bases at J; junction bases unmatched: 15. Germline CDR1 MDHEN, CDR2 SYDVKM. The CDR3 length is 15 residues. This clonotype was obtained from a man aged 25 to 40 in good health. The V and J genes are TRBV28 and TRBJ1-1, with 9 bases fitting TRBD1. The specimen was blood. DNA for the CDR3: TGTGCCAGCAGTCCCTCCGGGACAGGGCCCTTGAGGGCTTTCTTT. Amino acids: CASSPSGTGPLRAFF.